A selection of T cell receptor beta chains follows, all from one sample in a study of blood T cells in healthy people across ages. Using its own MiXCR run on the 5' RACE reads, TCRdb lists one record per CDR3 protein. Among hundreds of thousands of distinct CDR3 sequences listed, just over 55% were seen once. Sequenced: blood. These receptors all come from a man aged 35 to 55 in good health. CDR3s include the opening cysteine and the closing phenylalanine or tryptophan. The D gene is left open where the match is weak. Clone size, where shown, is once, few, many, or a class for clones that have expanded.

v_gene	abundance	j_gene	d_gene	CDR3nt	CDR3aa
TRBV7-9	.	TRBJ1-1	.	TGTGCCAGCAGTCCCGGGATTTTCGAAGCTTTCTTT	CASSPGIFEAFF
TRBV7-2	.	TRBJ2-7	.	TGTGCCAGCAGCTTAGACGGGGGCCCCTACGAGCAGTACTTC	CASSLDGGPYEQYF
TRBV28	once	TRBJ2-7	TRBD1	TGTGCCGGCAGTTTAGAGGGGGCAGGGGTTTACGAGCAGTACTTC	CAGSLEGAGVYEQYF
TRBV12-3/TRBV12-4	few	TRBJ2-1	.	TGTGCCAGCAGTTCTGGCGCAGGCCGTCGCTCCTACAATGAGCAGTTCTTC	CASSSGAGRRSYNEQFF
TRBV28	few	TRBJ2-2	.	TGTGCCAGCAATATAGGGGGAGGGCCAACCGGGGAGCTGTTTTTT	CASNIGGGPTGELFF
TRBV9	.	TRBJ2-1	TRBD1	TGTGCCAGCAGCGCCCCGGGACAGACCTACAATGAGCAGTTCTTC	CASSAPGQTYNEQFF
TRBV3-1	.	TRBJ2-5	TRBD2	TGTGCCAGCAGCCGATATAGCGGGGGGGGGTTTGAGACCCAGTACTTC	CASSRYSGGGFETQYF
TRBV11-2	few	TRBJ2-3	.	TGTGCCAGCAGCTCCCCCGCGGATACGCAGTATTTT	CASSSPADTQYF
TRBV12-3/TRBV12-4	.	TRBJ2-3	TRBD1	TGTGCCAGCATCCCGACAGGGTACACAGATACGCAGTATTTT	CASIPTGYTDTQYF
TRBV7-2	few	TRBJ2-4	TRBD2	TGTGCCAGCAGCTTAGCCCTAGCGGGAGGTATTTATGAGCAGTACTTC	CASSLALAGGIYEQYF
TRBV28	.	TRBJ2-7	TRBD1	TGTGCCAGCAGTTTGCCCCGGGACAGAAGCTCCTACGAGCAGTACTTC	CASSLPRDRSSYEQYF
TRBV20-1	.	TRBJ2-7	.	TGCAGTGCTAGAGTTTATCGCGGTAGCTCCTACGAGCAGTACTTC	CSARVYRGSSYEQYF
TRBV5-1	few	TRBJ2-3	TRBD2	TGCGCCAGCAGCTTGGGCGGGGCGCCTAGCGGGATTATCACAGATACGCAGTATTTT	CASSLGGAPSGIITDTQYF
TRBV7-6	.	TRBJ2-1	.	TGTGCCAGCAGCCGCGGTTCTCTAGCGTCCCACCAGAACTACAATGAGCAGTTCTTC	CASSRGSLASHQNYNEQFF
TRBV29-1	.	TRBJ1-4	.	TGCAGCGTTGAGCAGGACTCTAATGAAAAACTGTTTTTT	CSVEQDSNEKLFF
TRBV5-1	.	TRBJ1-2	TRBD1	TGCGCCAGCAGCTTGCAAGGGGCGGACAGGGATAACTATGGCTACACCTTC	CASSLQGADRDNYGYTF
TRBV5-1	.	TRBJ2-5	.	TGCGCCAGCAGCTTGTGGGGGGAATCCCAAGAGACCCAGTACTTC	CASSLWGESQETQYF
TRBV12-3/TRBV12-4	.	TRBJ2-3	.	TGTGCCAGCAGTTTTAGCGGCCCCGTAGATACGCAGTATTTT	CASSFSGPVDTQYF
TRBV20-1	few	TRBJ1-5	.	TGCAGTGCTCATCAGGGGAGCAATCAGCCTCAGCATTTT	CSAHQGSNQPQHF
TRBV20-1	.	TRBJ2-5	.	TGCAGTGCTAGAGAGCCCAGGGTCCCGGAGACCCAGTACTTC	CSAREPRVPETQYF
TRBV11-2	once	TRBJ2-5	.	TGTGCCAGCAGCTATTTGCCTTCCCGGGCCCTACCGATACAAGAGACCCAGTACTTC	CASSYLPSRALPIQETQYF
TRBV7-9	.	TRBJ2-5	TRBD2	TGTGCCAGCAGCACTAGGGTAGCGGGAGGGAACAATGAGCAGTACTTC	CASSTRVAGGNNEQYF
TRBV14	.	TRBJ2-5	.	TGTGCCAGCAGCCAAGATTTCGCCAGGGAGTACTTC	CASSQDFAREYF
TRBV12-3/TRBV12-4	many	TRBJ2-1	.	TGTGCCAGCAGTCGGTGGGTAGGCGCGGTGATCTATGAGCAGTTCTTC	CASSRWVGAVIYEQFF
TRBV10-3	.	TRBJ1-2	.	TGTGCCATCAGATTATACTCGGGTCTCTATGGCTACACCTTC	CAIRLYSGLYGYTF
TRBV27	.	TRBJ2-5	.	TGTGCCAGCAGTCTGGACAGCCGGACCCAGTACTTC	CASSLDSRTQYF
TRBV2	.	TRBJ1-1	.	TGTGCCAGCAGTGGGCCGACGGCAAACACTGAAGCTTTCTTT	CASSGPTANTEAFF
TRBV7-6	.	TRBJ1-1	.	TGTGCCAGCAGCGCCTCGGAAGGTAACACTGAAGCTTTCTTT	CASSASEGNTEAFF
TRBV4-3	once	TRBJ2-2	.	TGCGCCAGCAGCCACTGGGGCGGGGAGCTGTTTTTT	CASSHWGGELFF
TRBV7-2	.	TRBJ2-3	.	TGTGCCAGCAGCGACCTTGGAGGTTACACAGATACGCAGTATTTT	CASSDLGGYTDTQYF
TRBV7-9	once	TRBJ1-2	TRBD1	TGTGCCAGCGGACTCCTAGGGGGCGGGCGCGATGGCTACACCTTC	CASGLLGGGRDGYTF
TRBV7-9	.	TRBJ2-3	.	TGTGCCAGCAGCTTAGCAGCCGCAACAGATACGCAGTATTTT	CASSLAAATDTQYF
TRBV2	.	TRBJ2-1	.	TGTGCCAGCAGCAGCAGGGATTACAATGAGCAGTTCTTC	CASSSRDYNEQFF
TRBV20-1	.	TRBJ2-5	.	TGCAGTGTAGGCGGGCCTGGTCGGGAGACCCTGTACTTC	CSVGGPGRETLYF
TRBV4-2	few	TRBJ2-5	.	TGTGCCAGCAGCCAAGATAGTAGTTTTGAGACCCAGTACTTC	CASSQDSSFETQYF
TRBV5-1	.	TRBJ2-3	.	TGCGCCAGCAGCTTGCTGAGAATGGATACGCAGTATTTT	CASSLLRMDTQYF
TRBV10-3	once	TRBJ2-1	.	TGTGCCATCAGTGAGGTAGCGGAGGGGGACAATGAGCAGTTCTTC	CAISEVAEGDNEQFF
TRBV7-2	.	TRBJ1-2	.	TGTGCCAGCAGCTCTACAGTAACCTATGGCTACACCTTC	CASSSTVTYGYTF
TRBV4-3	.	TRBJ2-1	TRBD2	TGCGCCAGCAGCCACCTCGGGGGGTTCGACTACAATGAGCAGTTCTTC	CASSHLGGFDYNEQFF
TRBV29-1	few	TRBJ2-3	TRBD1	TGCAGCGTTAAGGGACAGCTCACAGATACGCAGTATTTT	CSVKGQLTDTQYF
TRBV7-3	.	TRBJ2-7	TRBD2	TGTGCCAGCGCTAGCGGGAGCGACGGCTACGAGCAGTACTTC	CASASGSDGYEQYF
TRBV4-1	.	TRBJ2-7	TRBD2	TGCGCCAGCAGCCAGGCTAGCGGGGTGTCCTACGAGCAGTACTTC	CASSQASGVSYEQYF
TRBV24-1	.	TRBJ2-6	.	TGTGCCACCACTGGGGACTCTGGGGCCAACGTCCTGACTTTC	CATTGDSGANVLTF
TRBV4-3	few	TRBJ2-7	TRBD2	TGCGCCAGCAGCCAAGAAGGGCTAGCGGGAGACTACGAGCAGTACTTC	CASSQEGLAGDYEQYF
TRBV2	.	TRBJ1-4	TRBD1	TGTGCCAGCAGCGGGACAGTGGGAAAACTGTTTTTT	CASSGTVGKLFF
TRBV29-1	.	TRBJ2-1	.	TGCAGCGTTGATCTAACGGTAATCGATGAGCAGTTCTTC	CSVDLTVIDEQFF
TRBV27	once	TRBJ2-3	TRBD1	TGTGCCAGCAGTTTGATCAGGGGGCCCACAGATACGCAGTATTTT	CASSLIRGPTDTQYF
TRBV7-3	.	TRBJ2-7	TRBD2	TGTGCCAGCAGCTTATACGGGACTAGCTCCTACAATGAGCAGTACTTC	CASSLYGTSSYNEQYF
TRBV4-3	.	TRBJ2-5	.	TGCGCCAGCAGCCAAGGACTCGGCAACCAAGAGACCCAGTACTTC	CASSQGLGNQETQYF
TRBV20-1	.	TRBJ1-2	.	TGCAGTGCTAGAGATGTGAGCTCAAACTATGGCTACACCTTC	CSARDVSSNYGYTF
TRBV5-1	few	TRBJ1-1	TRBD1	TGCGCCAGCAGCCCGGGACAGGGCCGCCGTGGGACTGAAGCTTTCTTT	CASSPGQGRRGTEAFF
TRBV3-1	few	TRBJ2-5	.	TGTGCCAGCAGCCAAGATCGGTGGTCGAACTTCCAAGAGACCCAGTACTTC	CASSQDRWSNFQETQYF
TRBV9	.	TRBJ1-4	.	TGTGCCAGCAGCGTACAGGAGGGAGAAGAACTGTTTTTT	CASSVQEGEELFF
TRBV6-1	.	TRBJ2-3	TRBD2	TGTGCCAGCAGTGACCTAGCGGGGGCCACAGATACGCAGTATTTT	CASSDLAGATDTQYF
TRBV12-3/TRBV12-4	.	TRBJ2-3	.	TGTGCCAGCAGTAACCGGTTCTCAGATACGCAGTATTTT	CASSNRFSDTQYF